This entry describes one T cell receptor beta chain. Its antigen is unidentified. This PCR relied on a set of 60 Vbeta primers and 13 Jbeta primers. In the source study's methods: An analysis performed later counted 70 million to 90 million unique TCR beta chains (roughly 11 million of them shared). The protocol was immunoSEQ multiplex PCR, while the TCRdb copy is restricted to in-frame clones and leaves out a portion. The D gene and trimming were derived from the DNA, and the V and J assignments and clone size from that table. This table has 150,000 or so clones, 80% appearing once. The CDR3 consists of 12 residues. V lost 6 bases and J 3 bases, leaving 9 bases between the germline ends. Germline values: CDR1 MNHEY, CDR2 SVGAGI. This sample is part of a study of cytomegalovirus exposure and HLA in healthy donors. Study-wide results and caveats: DRB1 showed the most TCR associations and HLA-C the fewest in a later analysis, as rates varied by HLA locus.

The source material was PBMCs. The chain recombines TRBV6-5 with TRBJ2-7; tentative D call: TRBD1 (6 bases). This TCR derives from a woman aged 40-49 years in good health and CMV-seronegative. The CDR3 nucleotides read TGTGCCAGCAGCCAGACAGGCTACGAGCAGTACTTC. It translates to CASSQTGYEQYF.